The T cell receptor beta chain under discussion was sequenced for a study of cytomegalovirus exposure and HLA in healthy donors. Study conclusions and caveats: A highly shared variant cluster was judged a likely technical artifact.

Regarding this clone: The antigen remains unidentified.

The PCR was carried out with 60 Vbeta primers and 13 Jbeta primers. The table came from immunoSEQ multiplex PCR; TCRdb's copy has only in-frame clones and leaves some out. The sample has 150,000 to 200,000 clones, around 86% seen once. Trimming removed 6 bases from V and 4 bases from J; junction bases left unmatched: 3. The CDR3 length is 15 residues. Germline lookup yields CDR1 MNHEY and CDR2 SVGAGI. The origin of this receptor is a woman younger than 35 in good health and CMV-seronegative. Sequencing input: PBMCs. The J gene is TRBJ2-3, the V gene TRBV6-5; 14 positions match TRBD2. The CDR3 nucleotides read TGTGCCAGCAGCGTGGGACTAGCGGGGGCAGATACGCAGTATTTT. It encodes CASSVGLAGADTQYF.